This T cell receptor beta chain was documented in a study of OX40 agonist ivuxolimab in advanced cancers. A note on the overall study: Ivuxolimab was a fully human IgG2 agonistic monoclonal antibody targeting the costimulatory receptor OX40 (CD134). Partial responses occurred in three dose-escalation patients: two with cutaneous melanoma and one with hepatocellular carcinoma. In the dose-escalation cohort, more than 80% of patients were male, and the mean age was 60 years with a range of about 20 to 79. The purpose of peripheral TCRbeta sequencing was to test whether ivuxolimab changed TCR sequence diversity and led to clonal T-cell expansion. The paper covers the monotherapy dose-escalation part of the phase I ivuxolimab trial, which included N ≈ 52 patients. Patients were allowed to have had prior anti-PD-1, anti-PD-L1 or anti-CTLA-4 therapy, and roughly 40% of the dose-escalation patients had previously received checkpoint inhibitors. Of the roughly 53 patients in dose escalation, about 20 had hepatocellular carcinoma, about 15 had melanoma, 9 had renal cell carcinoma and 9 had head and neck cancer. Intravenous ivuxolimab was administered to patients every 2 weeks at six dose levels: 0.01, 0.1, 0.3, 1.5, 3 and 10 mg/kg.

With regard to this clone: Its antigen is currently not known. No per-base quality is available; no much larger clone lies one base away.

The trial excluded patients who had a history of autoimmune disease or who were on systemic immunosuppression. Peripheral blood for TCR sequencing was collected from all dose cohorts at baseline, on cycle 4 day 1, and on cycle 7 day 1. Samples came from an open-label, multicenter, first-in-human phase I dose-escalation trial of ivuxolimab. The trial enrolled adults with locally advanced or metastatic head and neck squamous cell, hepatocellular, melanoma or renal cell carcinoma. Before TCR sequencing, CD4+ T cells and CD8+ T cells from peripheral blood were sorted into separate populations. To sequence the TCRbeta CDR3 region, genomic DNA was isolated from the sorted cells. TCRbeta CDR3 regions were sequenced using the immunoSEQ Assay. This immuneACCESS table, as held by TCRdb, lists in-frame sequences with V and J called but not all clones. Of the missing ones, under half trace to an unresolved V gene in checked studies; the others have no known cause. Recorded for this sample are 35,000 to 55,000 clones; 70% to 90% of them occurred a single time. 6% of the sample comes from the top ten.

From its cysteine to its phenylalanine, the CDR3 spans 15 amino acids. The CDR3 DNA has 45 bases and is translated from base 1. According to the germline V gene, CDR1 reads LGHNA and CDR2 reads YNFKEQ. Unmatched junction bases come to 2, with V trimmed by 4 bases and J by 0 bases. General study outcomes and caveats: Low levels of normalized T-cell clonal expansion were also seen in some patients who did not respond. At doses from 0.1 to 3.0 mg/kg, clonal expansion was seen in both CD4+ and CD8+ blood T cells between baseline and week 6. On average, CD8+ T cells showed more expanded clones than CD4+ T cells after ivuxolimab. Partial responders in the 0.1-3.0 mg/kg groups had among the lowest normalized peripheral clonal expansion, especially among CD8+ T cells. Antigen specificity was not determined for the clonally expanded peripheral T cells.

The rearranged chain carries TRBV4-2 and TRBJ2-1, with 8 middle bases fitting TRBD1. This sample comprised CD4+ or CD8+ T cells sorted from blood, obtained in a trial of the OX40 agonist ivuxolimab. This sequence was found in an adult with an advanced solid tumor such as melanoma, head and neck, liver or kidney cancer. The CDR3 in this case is CASSPTGGSYNEQFF. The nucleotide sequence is TGTGCCAGCAGCCCAACAGGGGGCTCCTACAATGAGCAGTTCTTC.